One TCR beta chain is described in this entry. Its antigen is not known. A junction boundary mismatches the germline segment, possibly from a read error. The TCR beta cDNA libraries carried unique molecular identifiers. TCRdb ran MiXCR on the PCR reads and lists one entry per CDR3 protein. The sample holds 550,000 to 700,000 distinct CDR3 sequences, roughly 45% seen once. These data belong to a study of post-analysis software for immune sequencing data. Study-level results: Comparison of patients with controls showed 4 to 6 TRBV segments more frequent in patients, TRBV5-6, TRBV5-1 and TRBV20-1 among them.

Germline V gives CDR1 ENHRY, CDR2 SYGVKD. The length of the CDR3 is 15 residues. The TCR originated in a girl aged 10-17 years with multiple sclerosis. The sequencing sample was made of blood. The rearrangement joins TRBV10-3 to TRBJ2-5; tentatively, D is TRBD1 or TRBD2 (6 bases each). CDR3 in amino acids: CANSEGLAGGETQYF. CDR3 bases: TGTGCCAACAGTGAGGGCCTAGCCGGGGGCGAGACCCAGTACTTC.